This T cell receptor beta chain was profiled in a study of cytomegalovirus exposure and HLA in healthy donors. Study-wide findings and caveats: Altogether, 150 to 200 TCR beta chains were recorded as cytomegalovirus-associated. In the roughly 110 validation repertoires, just under 95% of cluster scores exceeded 0, per a later analysis. As was reported, the classifier diagnosed cytomegalovirus status with high specificity and sensitivity.

The validation cohort, a group of over a hundred subjects, included the donors and was separate from the roughly 620-subject first cohort. Some clones are missing from TCRdb's copy, which holds only in-frame ones; the method was immunoSEQ multiplex PCR. The sample holds roughly 60,000 clones; 90% to 95% are singletons and the top ten take approximately 5.4%. About this clone: Its antigen is undetermined.

Trimming stripped 8 bases from V and 1 base from J, with 21 bases between. The V gene's germline CDR1 is MDHEN and CDR2 SYDVKM. The length of the CDR3 is 16 residues. The rearrangement joins TRBV28 to TRBJ2-7; possibly TRBD1 for D (5 bases). The sample was PBMCs. This sequence originates from a woman aged 18-35 years in good health and CMV-seropositive. CDR3 sequence: CASRPPQGLGSYEQYF. In DNA form, the CDR3 reads TGTGCCAGCCGGCCCCCTCAGGGCCTGGGGTCCTACGAGCAGTACTTC. Looking up the rest from reference TRBV28 and TRBJ2-7 gives the full variable domain: DVKVTQSSRYLVKRTGEKVFLECVQDMDHENMFWYRQDPGLGLRLIYFSYDVKMKEKGDIPEGYSVSREKKERFSLILESASTNQTSMYLCASRPPQGLGSYEQYFGPGTRLTVT.